Presented here are 3 T cell receptor beta chains from one specimen sequenced in a study of human thymus T cells. The table came from immunoSEQ multiplex PCR; TCRdb's copy has only in-frame clones and leaves some out. The sample consists of approximately 46,000 clones, about 95% of them appearing once. Sequenced sample: blood. All receptors come from a girl less than two years old with a congenital heart defect but otherwise immunologically healthy.

The chain joins TRBV2 to TRBJ1-1; a weak D match, TRBD1 (6 bases). This CDR3 has 15 amino acids. V was pared by 7 bases and J by 1 base, with 16 bases between. Germline CDR1 is SNHLY and CDR2 is FYNNEI. CDR3 bases: TGTGCCAGCAATCCCCCTGGGGGGCGGAACACTGAAGCTTTCTTT. It translates to CASNPPGGRNTEAFF.

V gene TRBV4-2 combines with J gene TRBJ2-7; D might be TRBD1 or TRBD2, each matching 6 bases. Trimming removed 1 base from V and 0 bases from J, with 10 bases in between. The CDR3 is 15 residues long. Germline V gives CDR1 LGHNA, CDR2 YNFKEQ. In nucleotides, the CDR3 is TGTGCCAGCAGCCAAGTAGGGGGGAACTCCTACGAGCAGTACTTC. Protein product: CASSQVGGNSYEQYF.

The rearrangement joins TRBV4-1 to TRBJ2-7; D not resolved. The CDR3 has 12 residues. CDR1 MGHRA and CDR2 YSYEKL come from the germline V gene. Trimming left V 0 bases short and J 9 bases short, with 9 bases between. CDR3 region: CASSQDGLVQYF. The CDR3 DNA is TGCGCCAGCAGCCAAGATGGGTTAGTGCAGTACTTC.